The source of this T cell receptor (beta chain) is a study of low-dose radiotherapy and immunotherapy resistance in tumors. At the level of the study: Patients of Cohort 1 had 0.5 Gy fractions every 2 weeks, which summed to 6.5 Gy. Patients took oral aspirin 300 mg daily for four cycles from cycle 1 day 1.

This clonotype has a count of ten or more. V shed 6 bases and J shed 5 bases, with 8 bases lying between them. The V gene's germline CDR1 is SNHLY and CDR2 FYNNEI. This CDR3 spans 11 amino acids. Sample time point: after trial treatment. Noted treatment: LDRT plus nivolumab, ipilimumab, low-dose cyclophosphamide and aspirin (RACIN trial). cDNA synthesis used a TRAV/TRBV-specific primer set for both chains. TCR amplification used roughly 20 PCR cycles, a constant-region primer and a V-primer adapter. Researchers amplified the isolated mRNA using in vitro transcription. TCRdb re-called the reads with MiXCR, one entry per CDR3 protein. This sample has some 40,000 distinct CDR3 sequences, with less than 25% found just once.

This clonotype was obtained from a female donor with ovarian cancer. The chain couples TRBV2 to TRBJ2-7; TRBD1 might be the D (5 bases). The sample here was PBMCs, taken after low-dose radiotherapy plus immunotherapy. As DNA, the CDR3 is TGTGCCAGCAGCCGACAGAACGAGCAGTACTTC. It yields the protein CASSRQNEQYF.